This entry lists 32 T cell receptor beta chains sequenced from one sample in a study of T-cell memory formation after mild COVID-19. TCRdb recomputed calls from the 5' RACE reads with MiXCR, one row per CDR3 protein. The sample shows around 500,000 distinct CDR3 sequences, 15% to 20% of them seen only once. The sample was PBMCs or a T cell subset sorted from them (not recorded which). These receptors were collected from an adult woman who had mild COVID-19 (a few samples of this study predate the infection). Cell type and time point are not known.

The chain carries TRBV11-2 and TRBJ1-2; TRBD1 matches 9 bases. In germline, CDR1 is SGHAT, CDR2 FQNNGV. The V segment lost 2 bases and the J segment 7 bases; nucleotides outside the gene matches: 8. The CDR3 is 15 residues long. CDR3 region: CASSLSVTGGGGYTF. The CDR3 region has the DNA TGTGCCAGCAGCTTATCTGTCACAGGGGGCGGTGGCTACACCTTC.

Only a few counts were recorded for this clonotype. The rearrangement links TRBV9 to TRBJ1-1; D gene uncertain. This CDR3 is built from 14 residues. Between the trimmed V and J ends, which lost 4 bases and 2 bases, there was a span of 12 bases. CDR1 and CDR2 from the germline V gene are SGDLS and YYNGEE. This chain's CDR3 is CASSPRTKNTEAFF. CDR3 sequence (DNA): TGTGCCAGCAGCCCCCGGACTAAAAACACTGAAGCTTTCTTT.

This rearrangement joins TRBV5-1 to TRBJ2-3; 8 positions agree with TRBD1. The CDR3 sequence is 18 residues long. V lost 4 bases to trimming and J lost 0 bases; unmatched junction nucleotides: 13. Germline V gene data show CDR1 as SGHRS and CDR2 as YFSETQ. CDR3 sequence: CASSLGQGVSPSTDTQYF. CDR3 nucleotides: TGCGCCAGCAGCCTCGGACAGGGTGTTTCCCCTAGCACAGATACGCAGTATTTT.

The rearrangement joins TRBV7-6 to TRBJ2-7, with a possible D match to TRBD2 (5 bases). Germline V CDR1 and CDR2: SGHVS, FNYEAQ. This CDR3 region has 15 residues. Trimming took 2 bases from V and 1 from J, leaving 12 bases between them. CDR3 DNA sequence: TGTGCCAGCAGCTTAACGGTTGGAGGATCCTACGAGCAGTACTTC. Its protein is CASSLTVGGSYEQYF. The variable domain in full, completed from reference TRBV7-6 and TRBJ2-7, reads GAGVSQSPRYKVTKRGQDVALRCDPISGHVSLYWYRQALGQGPEFLTYFNYEAQQDKSGLPNDRFSAERPEGSISTLTIQRTEQRDSAMYRCASSLTVGGSYEQYFGPGTRLTVT.

The chain carries TRBV20-1 and TRBJ1-2; perhaps TRBD1 as D (5 bases). This CDR3 is built from 14 residues. Germline loops: CDR1 DFQATT, CDR2 SNEGSKA (reference sequence). V was cut by 3 bases and J by 2 bases, with 13 bases left in between. The CDR3 sequence is CSASLRGANYGYTF. In DNA, the CDR3 is TGCAGTGCTAGCTTACGGGGCGCGAACTATGGCTACACCTTC.

This clonotype has just a few counts. The genes are TRBV7-6 and TRBJ2-7; no clear D. Germline-derived CDR1 and CDR2 are SGHVS and FNYEAQ. The germline V and J ends were trimmed by 5 bases and 1 base, with 15 bases remaining between them. The CDR3 runs 15 residues. CDR3 in DNA: TGTGCCAGCAGCCCTAAAAGTCCAGGATCCTACGAGCAGTACTTC. This encodes CASSPKSPGSYEQYF.

This clonotype has more than one count but fewer than ten. The V call is TRBV11-2, the J call TRBJ1-1; D not certain. With 3 bases removed from V and 4 bases from J, the gap between germline ends came to 9 bases. The CDR3 covers 13 residues. Germline CDR1 and CDR2: SGHAT and FQNNGV. The CDR3 sequence is CASSLGFSTEAFF. The CDR3 region has the DNA TGTGCCAGCAGCTTGGGTTTCTCCACTGAAGCTTTCTTT.

J is TRBJ2-2 and V is TRBV20-1; a possible D gene is TRBD2 (7 bases). Germline values: CDR1 DFQATT, CDR2 SNEGSKA (reference sequence). This CDR3 region has 14 residues. V was pared by 2 bases and J by 5 bases, with 12 bases between. For the CDR3, the DNA is TGCAGTGCTAGAAGGGGGGGGGCGACCGGGGAGCTGTTTTTT. Protein product: CSARRGGATGELFF.

This clonotype was recorded once. The chain recombines TRBV27 with TRBJ1-2; 7 bases line up with TRBD1. The CDR3 extends over 14 amino acids. The ends lost 4 bases at V and 5 bases at J; junction bases unmatched: 7. CDR1 and CDR2 from the germline V gene are MNHEY and SMNVEV (reference sequence). The CDR3 reads CASSWDSRGYGYTF. The CDR3 region has the DNA TGTGCCAGCAGTTGGGACAGCCGGGGGTATGGCTACACCTTC.

This clonotype was seen more than once but under ten times. The chain couples TRBV5-1 to TRBJ2-6; tentatively, D is TRBD1 (5 bases). CDR1 and CDR2 (germline): SGHRS, YFSETQ. The CDR3 is 17 amino acids. V lost 4 bases and J lost 0, with 14 bases in between. For the CDR3, the DNA is TGCGCCAGCAGCGTCAGACAGACAAGCTCTGGGGCCAACGTCCTGACTTTC. Residues: CASSVRQTSSGANVLTF.

On this clonotype: With a much larger clone just one base away, this may be a read error. The chain couples TRBV2 to TRBJ2-5; D is unclear. Per the germline V gene, CDR1 is SNHLY and CDR2 is FYNNEI. Trimming stripped 6 bases from V and 0 bases from J, with 2 bases between. CDR3 length: 11 residues. The CDR3 region has the DNA TGTGCCAGCAGGAACCAAGAGACCCAGTACTTC. This gives the protein CASRNQETQYF.

The chain joins TRBV11-2 to TRBJ2-7, with TRBD2 matching 7 bases. There are 15 residues in the CDR3. Trimming at V came to 5 bases and at J to 3 bases, leaving 10 bases not matched to a gene. CDR1 SGHAT and CDR2 FQNNGV come from the germline V gene. The CDR3 is CASSPRGSGVYEQYF. As DNA, the CDR3 is TGTGCCAGCAGCCCCCGGGGGAGCGGGGTCTACGAGCAGTACTTC.

The rearrangement uses TRBV20-1 and TRBJ2-7, with TRBD1 as a possible D gene (5 bases). The CDR3 runs to 13 residues. CDR1 and CDR2 from the germline V gene are DFQATT and SNEGSKA (reference sequence). Trimming pared 1 base from V and 1 base from J, leaving 8 bases between. The CDR3 DNA follows: TGCAGTGCTAGAGCGTCAGGGTCCTACGAGCAGTACTTC. Its translation: CSARASGSYEQYF.

As for this clonotype: This could be a read error, since a much larger clone is one nucleotide away. The V gene is TRBV7-9, the J gene TRBJ2-2; TRBD1 is a possible D gene (6 bases). V was shortened by 5 bases and J by 1 base, with 11 bases between the two germline ends. CDR1 SEHNR and CDR2 FQNEAQ come from the germline V gene (reference sequence). The length of the CDR3 is 15 residues. CDR3 region: CASSPGTMNTGELFF. The CDR3 DNA reads as TGTGCCAGCAGCCCCGGGACAATGAACACCGGGGAGCTGTTTTTT.

This clonotype was counted between two and nine times. The genes are TRBV7-2 and TRBJ1-5, with unresolved D. The V end lost 3 bases, the J end lost 1 base, and 10 bases lay between the germline ends. Per germline, CDR1 SGHTA and CDR2 FQGNSA. CDR3 size: 15 residues. The CDR3 nucleotides are TGTGCCAGCAGCTTGGCGCCCTACAGCAATCAGCCCCAGCATTTT. Translation: CASSLAPYSNQPQHF.

The V and J genes are TRBV7-9 and TRBJ2-1; no definite D call. Germline-derived CDR1 and CDR2 are SEHNR and FQNEAQ (reference sequence). This CDR3 has 14 amino acids. V lost 7 bases and J 5 bases, leaving 15 bases between the germline ends. Written as DNA, the CDR3 is TGTGCCAGCAACATTGCGGTCGTTCACAATGAGCAGTTCTTC. Its protein is CASNIAVVHNEQFF.

This clonotype was found a few times. The chain has TRBV5-6 and TRBJ2-7; 10 nucleotides line up with TRBD1. This CDR3 has 15 amino acids. Germline CDR1 reads SGHDT; CDR2 reads YYEEEE. V lost 0 bases to trimming and J lost 5 bases; unmatched junction nucleotides: 5. The CDR3 protein is CASSLGRQGADEQYF. In nucleotides, the CDR3 is TGTGCCAGCAGCTTGGGTCGACAGGGGGCCGACGAGCAGTACTTC.

Only a few counts were recorded for this clonotype. The chain has TRBV5-1 and TRBJ2-4; unclear D gene. CDR3 length: 14 residues. Germline CDR1 reads SGHRS; CDR2 reads YFSETQ. V dropped 3 bases and J dropped 1 base, with 8 bases sitting between them. Here the CDR3 reads CASSSRQAKNIQYF. The CDR3 bases are TGCGCCAGCAGCTCCCGCCAGGCCAAAAACATTCAGTACTTC.

This clonotype was recorded at least ten times. CDR3 sequence: CSVRAPLYEQYF. The CDR3 region has the DNA TGCAGCGTGCGGGCACCTCTCTACGAGCAGTACTTC. The gene calls are TRBV29-1 and TRBJ2-7; maybe TRBD2 (5 bases). Germline CDR1 reads SQVTM; CDR2 reads ANQGSEA. This CDR3 comprises 12 residues. V lost 6 bases and J lost 3, with 12 bases in between.

This clonotype was seen a handful of times. The chain carries TRBV12-3 or TRBV12-4 and TRBJ1-4; D is perhaps TRBD1 (5 bases). Trimming left V 3 bases short and J 0 bases short, with 8 bases between. The CDR3 has 15 amino acids. The CDR3 protein is CASSFSGTTNEKLFF. The DNA of the CDR3 is TGTGCCAGCAGTTTCTCAGGGACAACTAATGAAAAACTGTTTTTT.

This clonotype was seen more than once but under ten times. The chain employs TRBV7-3 and TRBJ2-3; 12 bases are shared with TRBD1. CDR3 size: 18 residues. In germline, CDR1 is SGHTA, CDR2 FQGTGA. V dropped 0 bases and J dropped 1; count of bases not matched to a gene: 5. CDR3 sequence: CASSLTGQGAYRTDTQYF. The CDR3 DNA reads as TGTGCCAGCAGCTTAACGGGACAGGGGGCGTACCGCACAGATACGCAGTATTTT.

The V call is TRBV28, the J call TRBJ2-7; 10 nucleotides align to TRBD2. Germline V gene lookup returns CDR1 MDHEN and CDR2 SYDVKM. The CDR3 runs to 13 residues. The V segment lost 10 bases and the J segment 2 bases; nucleotides outside the gene matches: 5. CDR3 in amino acids: CATGTSATYEQYF. CDR3 sequence (DNA): TGTGCCACCGGGACTAGCGCAACCTACGAGCAGTACTTC.

This clonotype was counted only a few times. The chain is built from TRBV12-3 or TRBV12-4 and TRBJ1-1; possible D gene TRBD1, 5 bases. The length of the CDR3 is 14 residues. The V and J ends lost 7 bases and 4 bases respectively, with 16 bases between them. The CDR3 loop reads CASNSQGMGTEAFF. CDR3 sequence (DNA): TGTGCCAGCAATTCTCAGGGAATGGGCACTGAAGCTTTCTTT.

The chain uses TRBV6-5 and TRBJ1-5; 8 positions match TRBD1. The CDR3 is made up of 15 amino acids. Germline CDR1 MNHEY, CDR2 SVGAGI. V gave up 6 bases and J gave up 2 bases; unmatched junction bases: 6. CDR3 loop: CASRPQDRGNQPQHF. In nucleotides, the CDR3 is TGTGCCAGCAGACCCCAGGACAGGGGCAATCAGCCCCAGCATTTT.

J is TRBJ2-5 and V is TRBV25-1; 10 bases match TRBD2. The CDR3 length is 17 residues. Germline CDR1 is MGHDK and CDR2 is SYGVNS. V lost 1 base and J lost 7; bases outside the gene matches: 12. CDR3 sequence (DNA): TGTGCCAGCAGTGAATTCGGTCTAGCGGGGGCTGTGGTGACCCAGTACTTC. Its protein product is CASSEFGLAGAVVTQYF.

For this clonotype: Germline is not matched at one junction end, which may reflect a read error. This chain links TRBV7-8 with TRBJ2-1; D ambiguous. This CDR3 is 15 amino acids long. From germline, CDR1 is SGHVS and CDR2 FQNEAQ. The CDR3 here is CTSSPRRLEFNEQFF. The DNA of the CDR3 is TGTACCAGCAGCCCTAGACGGCTAGAATTTAATGAGCAGTTCTTC. The entire variable domain, with the rest obtained from reference TRBV7-8 and TRBJ2-1, is as follows: GAGVSQSPRYKVAKRGQDVALRCDPISGHVSLFWYQQALGQGPEFLTYFQNEAQLDKSGLPSDRFFAERPEGSVSTLKIQRTQQEDSAVYLCTSSPRRLEFNEQFFGPGTRLTVL.

This clonotype was picked up a small number of times. The V call is TRBV30, the J call TRBJ1-5; the match to TRBD1 covers 8 bases. The CDR3 covers 14 residues. Germline V gene sequence: CDR1 GTSNPN, CDR2 SVGIG (reference sequence). V gave up 1 base and J gave up 7 bases; unmatched junction bases: 6. CDR3 in amino acids: CAWSGTGTGQPQHF. The DNA of the CDR3 is TGTGCCTGGAGTGGGACAGGGACCGGGCAGCCCCAGCATTTT.

This clonotype was found a few times. The V call is TRBV12-3 or TRBV12-4, the J call TRBJ2-7; 9 bases fit TRBD1. This CDR3 is built from 14 residues. Unmatched junction bases numbered 6, after V lost 5 bases and J lost 4 bases. The CDR3 sequence is CASSHGTGSYEQYF. CDR3 DNA: TGTGCCAGCAGTCATGGGACAGGGTCGTACGAGCAGTACTTC.

The chain recombines TRBV20-1 with TRBJ2-1; 7 nucleotides agree with TRBD1. Trimming at V came to 5 bases and at J to 0 bases, leaving 1 base not matched to a gene. Germline CDR1 is DFQATT and CDR2 is SNEGSKA (reference sequence). The CDR3 is 13 residues long. The CDR3 DNA reads TGCAGTGCTGGGGACAGCTCCTACAATGAGCAGTTCTTC. Residues: CSAGDSSYNEQFF.

The table lists this clonotype with a few counts. The chain is built from TRBV7-3 and TRBJ1-2; 9 bases are shared with TRBD1. Trimming at V came to 5 bases and at J to 4 bases, leaving 2 bases not matched to a gene. This CDR3 has 13 amino acids. Germline loops: CDR1 SGHTA, CDR2 FQGTGA. The CDR3 region is CASSQTGGYGYTF. The CDR3 DNA reads TGTGCCAGCAGCCAGACAGGGGGCTATGGCTACACCTTC.

This chain connects TRBV29-1 to TRBJ1-2, with 7 bases lining up with TRBD1. CDR1 is SQVTM and CDR2 is ANQGSEA in the germline V gene. There are 15 residues in the CDR3. With 4 bases clipped from V and 5 bases from J, the junction kept 13 bases outside the gene matches. The CDR3: CSVGDSRGGRYGYTF. DNA of the CDR3: TGCAGCGTTGGGGACAGTCGGGGGGGCCGATATGGCTACACCTTC.

The chain combines TRBV5-5 with TRBJ2-3; D is unclear. Germline values: CDR1 SGHKS, CDR2 YYEKEE (reference sequence). V gave up 0 bases and J gave up 3 bases, with 11 bases separating them. This CDR3 is 15 amino acids long. This CDR3 reads CASSLAPASTDTQYF. The CDR3, as DNA: TGTGCCAGCAGCTTGGCTCCGGCTAGTACAGATACGCAGTATTTT.